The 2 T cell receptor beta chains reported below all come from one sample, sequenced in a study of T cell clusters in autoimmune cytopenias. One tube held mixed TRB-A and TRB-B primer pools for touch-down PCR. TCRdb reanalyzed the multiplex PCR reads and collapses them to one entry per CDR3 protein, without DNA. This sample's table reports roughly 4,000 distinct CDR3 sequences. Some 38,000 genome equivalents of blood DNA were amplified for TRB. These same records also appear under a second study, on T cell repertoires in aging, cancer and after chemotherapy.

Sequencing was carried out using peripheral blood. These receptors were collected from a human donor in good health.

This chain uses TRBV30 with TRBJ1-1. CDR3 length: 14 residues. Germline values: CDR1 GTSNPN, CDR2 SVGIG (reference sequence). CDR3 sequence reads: CAWSVGGVNTEAFF.

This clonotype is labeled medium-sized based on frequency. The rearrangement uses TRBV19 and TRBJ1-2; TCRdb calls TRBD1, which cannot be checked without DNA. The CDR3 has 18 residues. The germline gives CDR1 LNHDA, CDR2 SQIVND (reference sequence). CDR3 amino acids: CASSRTGGETAYRNGYTF.